The clone carrying this T cell receptor beta chain was seen more than once but under ten times. As yet, its antigen is unknown. Other DNA sequences of this sample code for an identical CDR3. This specimen belongs to a study of beta chain features in type 1 diabetes. Regarding the study as a whole: The similarity of naive, central memory and Treg TCRB repertoires appeared greater among patients than among healthy donors. Shortening that was moderate but significant affected the TCRB CDR3s of Type 1 diabetes patients in all four CD4+ subsets. HLA influence on TCRB rearrangement stayed unresolved here.

The CDR3 is 13 amino acids. Germline-derived CDR1 and CDR2 are SEHNR and FQNEAQ (reference sequence). V lost 3 bases, J lost 4 bases, and 1 base stayed unmatched. Reverse transcribing all isolated RNA meant expressed TCRB transcripts were sequenced. Naive, central memory and regulatory T cell samples yielded roughly 3.5 million reads on average. The table came from immunoSEQ multiplex PCR; TCRdb's copy has only in-frame clones and leaves some out. The data contain over 500,000 clones, about 14% of them singletons. Specimen: naive CD4+ T cells from blood. The V gene is TRBV7-9, the J gene TRBJ1-2, with 8 bases matching TRBD1. The receptor comes from a man aged 18 to 30 in good health. The CDR3 DNA sequence: TGTGCCAGCAGCTTGGACAGGGTCTATGGCTACACCTTC. Its translation is CASSLDRVYGYTF.